Listed here are 24 T cell receptor beta chains from one sample, sequenced in a study of OX40 agonist ivuxolimab in advanced cancers. The data were produced by immunoSEQ multiplex PCR, yet TCRdb's version contains in-frame clones alone and is incomplete. The sample lists roughly 67,000 clones, around 87% occurring once. The starting material was CD4+ or CD8+ T cells sorted from blood, obtained in a trial of the OX40 agonist ivuxolimab. These receptors came from an adult with an advanced solid tumor such as melanoma, head and neck, liver or kidney cancer.

This rearrangement joins TRBV7-2 to TRBJ1-3; perhaps TRBD1 as D (6 bases). Deletions cut 5 bases from V and 4 bases from J, with 18 bases between. Germline V gene data show CDR1 as SGHTA and CDR2 as FQGNSA. CDR3 length: 16 amino acids. The CDR3 DNA follows: TGTGCCAGCAGCCTAACAGGGCCCCAGGTGGGAAACACCATATATTTT. This gives the protein CASSLTGPQVGNTIYF.

The chain uses TRBV19 and TRBJ2-7; D call uncertain. The germline V gene encodes CDR1 LNHDA and CDR2 SQIVND (reference sequence). This CDR3 comprises 15 residues. Trimming shortened V by 4 bases and J by 4 bases, and 17 bases separated the two germline ends. This CDR3 is CASSKNGAKLYEQYF. The CDR3 nucleotides read TGTGCCAGTAGTAAGAACGGAGCCAAGCTGTACGAGCAGTACTTC.

This rearrangement joins TRBV11-2 to TRBJ2-5; TRBD1 is a possible D gene (6 bases). In germline, CDR1 is SGHAT, CDR2 FQNNGV. The V and J ends lost 10 bases and 4 bases respectively, with 16 bases between them. The length of the CDR3 is 13 residues. The CDR3 bases are TGTGCCACCTCCTCAGGGGTCCCAGAGACCCAGTACTTC. This encodes CATSSGVPETQYF. Drawing the rest from reference TRBV11-2 and TRBJ2-5, the complete variable domain is EAGVAQSPRYKIIEKRQSVAFWCNPISGHATLYWYQQILGQGPKLLIQFQNNGVVDDSQLPKDRFSAERLKGVDSTLKIQPAKLEDSAVYLCATSSGVPETQYFGPGTRLLVL.

The V gene is TRBV19, the J gene TRBJ2-7, with no clear D. The CDR3 is 15 residues long. Trimming pared 5 bases from V and 4 bases from J, leaving 18 bases between. CDR1 and CDR2 from the germline V gene are LNHDA and SQIVND (reference sequence). The CDR3 nucleotides read TGTGCCAGTAGTCGGCCGGGCGCCCTGGGGTACGAGCAGTACTTC. It specifies CASSRPGALGYEQYF.

This sequence joins TRBV28 and TRBJ1-6, with D maybe TRBD1 (6 bases). The CDR3 covers 14 residues. V lost 6 bases and J 9 bases, leaving 15 bases between the germline ends. Germline V CDR1 and CDR2: MDHEN, SYDVKM. Here the CDR3 reads CASRQQTGGSPLHF. Here the CDR3 DNA reads TGTGCCAGCAGACAACAGACAGGCGGTTCACCCCTCCACTTT.

This chain uses TRBV9 with TRBJ2-4; 7 bases line up with TRBD2. V lost 0 bases and J lost 7; bases outside the gene matches: 16. Germline values: CDR1 SGDLS, CDR2 YYNGEE. The CDR3 is 18 residues long. The CDR3 sequence: CASSVAGASGRSFNIQYF. DNA for the CDR3: TGTGCCAGCAGCGTAGCTGGGGCTAGCGGAAGGAGTTTCAACATTCAGTACTTC.

The rearrangement uses TRBV4-1 and TRBJ1-2; D unclear. The CDR3 spans 15 residues. Germline V gene lookup returns CDR1 MGHRA and CDR2 YSYEKL. Trimming stripped 0 bases from V and 4 bases from J, with 12 bases between. DNA for the CDR3: TGCGCCAGCAGCCAAGATCGGAACCCCTCCTATGGCTACACCTTC. This sequence encodes CASSQDRNPSYGYTF.

The chain employs TRBV11-2 and TRBJ2-6; either TRBD1 or TRBD2 may fit D (5 bases each). The ends were cut back, 5 bases at V and 0 bases at J, with 14 bases in the middle. Per germline, CDR1 SGHAT and CDR2 FQNNGV. The CDR3 runs 17 residues. CDR3 region: CASSPVGGSSGANVLTF. DNA of the CDR3: TGTGCCAGCAGCCCCGTTGGGGGAAGCTCTGGGGCCAACGTCCTGACTTTC.

The V call is TRBV11-2, the J call TRBJ1-5, with 8 positions matching TRBD1. Germline CDR1 SGHAT, CDR2 FQNNGV. Trimming at V came to 5 bases and at J to 4 bases, leaving 4 bases not matched to a gene. The CDR3 is 14 residues long. Here the CDR3 reads CASSQRQGNQPQHF. The CDR3, as DNA: TGTGCCAGCAGCCAAAGACAGGGGAATCAGCCCCAGCATTTT.

This clone was found a few times. The chain employs TRBV10-1 and TRBJ2-2, with TRBD1 matching 9 bases. V was pared by 6 bases and J by 6 bases, with 2 bases of the junction left unmatched. This CDR3 has 13 residues. Germline CDR1 is WNHNN and CDR2 is SYGVQD (reference sequence). CDR3 protein: CASRGQGPGELFF. In DNA form, the CDR3 reads TGCGCCAGCAGGGGACAGGGTCCCGGGGAGCTGTTTTTT.

The V gene is TRBV28, the J gene TRBJ2-1; D is perhaps TRBD2 (6 bases). Germline values: CDR1 MDHEN, CDR2 SYDVKM. This CDR3 is built from 21 residues. The V end lost 7 bases, the J end lost 3 bases, and 34 bases lay between the germline ends. The CDR3 bases are TGTGCCAGCAATATGAGGAGGGAGGCTAGGCAGGTTGCGATTTACTACAATGAGCAGTTCTTC. Translation: CASNMRREARQVAIYYNEQFF.

The J gene is TRBJ1-6, the V gene TRBV6-4; D call uncertain. Germline values: CDR1 MRHNA, CDR2 SNTAGT. V was pared by 6 bases and J by 4 bases, with 10 bases between. This CDR3 spans 14 amino acids. CDR3 nucleotides: TGTGCCAGCAGAAACTCCGATTATAATTCACCCCTCCACTTT. Protein product: CASRNSDYNSPLHF.

The V gene is TRBV28, the J gene TRBJ2-5; 8 bases are a match to TRBD2. From germline, CDR1 is MDHEN and CDR2 SYDVKM. V lost 3 bases, J lost 2 bases, and 8 bases stayed unmatched. This CDR3 has 16 amino acids. CDR3 region: CASSFPGGGSQETQYF. Written as DNA, the CDR3 is TGTGCCAGCAGTTTTCCAGGCGGGGGGTCACAAGAGACCCAGTACTTC.

CDR3 in amino acids: CASSVVQGIGELFF. The CDR3 DNA sequence: TGTGCCAGCAGCGTAGTACAGGGGATCGGGGAGCTGTTTTTT. This sequence joins TRBV11-3 and TRBJ2-2; TRBD1 matches at 7 bases. The germline V gene encodes CDR1 SGHNT and CDR2 YENEEA. This CDR3 region has 14 residues. Trimming took 5 bases from V and 7 from J; bases not matched to a gene: 7.

The rearrangement uses TRBV6-5 and TRBJ1-1, with 7 nucleotides matching TRBD1. This CDR3 contains 15 residues. The junction had 10 bases not matched to a gene; V was cut back by 7 bases and J by 2 bases. Looked up from germline, CDR1 is MNHEY and CDR2 is SVGAGI. This chain's CDR3 is CASIEGQGDNTEAFF. The DNA for the CDR3 is TGTGCCAGCATCGAAGGGCAGGGGGATAACACTGAAGCTTTCTTT.

V and J are TRBV30 and TRBJ1-1; no definite D call. Trimming left V 1 base short and J 3 bases short, with 3 bases between. Per the germline V gene, CDR1 is GTSNPN and CDR2 is SVGIG (reference sequence). The CDR3 spans 11 residues. The DNA of the CDR3 is TGTGCCTGGAGTGGGGACACTGAAGCTTTCTTT. Translated, it gives CAWSGDTEAFF.

This clone was observed a few times. The chain couples TRBV5-4 to TRBJ1-2, with 7 nucleotides matching TRBD1. The CDR3 has 14 amino acids. V shed 4 bases, J shed 4 bases, and the junction held 7 bases outside the gene matches. Per the germline V gene, CDR1 is SGHNT and CDR2 is YYREEE (reference sequence). The CDR3 loop reads CASSRPGTAYGYTF. DNA of the CDR3: TGTGCCAGCAGCAGACCCGGGACAGCCTATGGCTACACCTTC.

The V and J genes are TRBV6-6 and TRBJ1-2; D call uncertain. Deletions cut 3 bases from V and 4 bases from J, with 3 bases between. The CDR3 covers 11 residues. Germline V CDR1 and CDR2: MNHNY, SVGAGI (reference sequence). In nucleotides, the CDR3 is TGTGCCAGCAGTTATTCCTATGGCTACACCTTC. Translation: CASSYSYGYTF.

This chain uses TRBV18 with TRBJ2-1; 13 nucleotides match TRBD2. Unmatched junction bases numbered 10, after V lost 3 bases and J lost 8 bases. Germline CDR1 is KGHSH and CDR2 is LQKENI. This CDR3 spans 17 amino acids. CDR3 amino acids: CASSPNSRLAGGDEQFF. The CDR3 DNA reads as TGTGCCAGCTCACCTAACTCTAGACTAGCGGGAGGAGATGAGCAGTTCTTC. Together with reference TRBV18 and TRBJ2-1, the CDR3 gives the full variable domain: NAGVMQNPRHLVRRRGQEARLRCSPMKGHSHVYWYRQLPEEGLKFMVYLQKENIIDESGMPKERFSAEFPKEGPSILRIQQVVRGDSAAYFCASSPNSRLAGGDEQFFGPGTRLTVL.

This chain uses TRBV28 with TRBJ1-4; D not resolved. Germline lookup yields CDR1 MDHEN and CDR2 SYDVKM. Trimming removed 8 bases at V and 0 bases at J, with 10 bases between. CDR3 length equals 14 residues. The CDR3 spells CASAVYTTNEKLFF. CDR3 nucleotide sequence: TGTGCCAGCGCCGTGTATACAACTAATGAAAAACTGTTTTTT.

The CDR3 coding sequence is TGTGCCAGCAGCCAAGATTGGGCAGGGGCCGTCTCTGGGGCCAACGTCCTGACTTTC. This sequence encodes CASSQDWAGAVSGANVLTF. V is TRBV4-2 and J is TRBJ2-6; D is perhaps TRBD1 (6 bases). CDR3 length: 19 residues. Trimming left V 0 bases short and J 0 bases short, with 15 bases between. Per the germline V gene, CDR1 is LGHNA and CDR2 is YNFKEQ.

The chain couples TRBV6-1 to TRBJ2-3; weak D call: TRBD1 (5 bases). Germline V lookup: CDR1 MNHNS, CDR2 SASEGT. The CDR3 is 15 residues long. V was cut by 3 bases and J by 0 bases, with 10 bases left in between. The CDR3 protein is CASSDPGPSTDTQYF. CDR3 sequence (DNA): TGTGCCAGCAGTGATCCAGGGCCAAGCACAGATACGCAGTATTTT.

The rearrangement links TRBV7-9 to TRBJ1-4; D not certain. The V end was cut by 5 bases, the J end by 7 bases, with 20 bases between. Germline CDR1 reads SEHNR; CDR2 reads FQNEAQ (reference sequence). The CDR3 is made up of 16 amino acids. For the CDR3, the DNA is TGTGCCAGCAGCCCGGGCACACACTTGGGAGGTGAAAAACTGTTTTTT. This gives the protein CASSPGTHLGGEKLFF.

This clone was recorded once. The CDR3 DNA follows: TGTGCCAGCAGCACCCGGACAGGGGGCTATGGCTACACCTTC. The encoded protein is CASSTRTGGYGYTF. V is TRBV4-2 and J is TRBJ1-2; 10 bases match TRBD1. The trim removed 5 bases at V and 4 bases at J, leaving 4 bases unmatched. CDR3 length: 14 residues. Looked up from germline, CDR1 is LGHNA and CDR2 is YNFKEQ.